A selection of T cell receptor beta chains follows, all from one sample in a study of blood T cell repertoires in COVID-19. Some clones are missing from TCRdb's copy, which holds only in-frame ones; the method was immunoSEQ multiplex PCR. The sample has about 130,000 clones, 55% to 75% seen once; the top ten hold 1.5% to 2%. The specimen was peripheral blood. The receptor source for this set is a woman in her seventies with acute or convalescent COVID-19. Each CDR3 is given with its conserved first and last residue. The D gene is left open where the match is weak. Not all rows give a size; the values are once, few, many and, for expanded clones, a class.

d_gene | j_gene | v_gene | abundance | CDR3aa | CDR3nt
TRBD1 | TRBJ1-2 | TRBV10-2 | . | CASSRQGGRDGYTF | TGCGCCAGCAGCAGACAGGGGGGACGAGATGGCTACACCTTC
TRBD2 | TRBJ2-7 | TRBV5-1 | . | CASSLASSGRNNYYEQYF | TGCGCCAGCAGCTTGGCGTCTAGCGGGAGGAATAACTACTACGAGCAGTACTTC
. | TRBJ1-2 | TRBV3-1/TRBV3-2 | . | CASSQQGTGYTF | TGTGCCAGCAGCCAACAGGGTACTGGCTACACCTTC
TRBD2 | TRBJ2-7 | TRBV19 | . | CASSPRLAGRYEQYF | TGTGCCAGTAGTCCGCGACTAGCGGGGCGATACGAGCAGTACTTC
TRBD2 | TRBJ2-1 | TRBV2 | . | CASSRLSGDRSREQFF | TGTGCCAGCAGCCGTCTTAGCGGGGACCGGTCTAGAGAGCAGTTCTTC
. | TRBJ2-5 | TRBV4-1 | . | CASSQAWADGSLETQYF | TGCGCCAGCAGCCAAGCATGGGCGGACGGGAGCTTGGAGACCCAGTACTTC
. | TRBJ2-7 | TRBV10-3 | . | CAISEAGTAEGEQYF | TGTGCCATCAGTGAGGCCGGGACTGCTGAAGGAGAGCAGTACTTC
TRBD2 | TRBJ2-3 | TRBV6-5 | . | CASSPGGGDTQYF | TGTGCCAGCAGTCCGGGAGGGGGGGATACGCAGTATTTT
TRBD1 | TRBJ1-6 | TRBV10-3 | . | CAIRTGEGSSPLHF | TGTGCCATCAGGACAGGGGAGGGTAGTTCACCCCTCCACTTT
. | TRBJ1-1 | TRBV19 | . | CASSIFREAFF | TGTGCCAGTAGTATTTTCAGGGAAGCTTTCTTT
TRBD1 | TRBJ1-4 | TRBV11-2 | . | CASSPGQGLKKLFF | TGTGCCAGCAGCCCCGGACAGGGGCTTAAAAAACTGTTTTTT
. | TRBJ1-2 | TRBV12-3/TRBV12-4 | . | CASSSDRYGYTF | TGTGCCAGCAGCTCGGACAGATATGGCTACACCTTC
. | TRBJ2-3 | TRBV12-2 | . | CASRLAVNRSAPPDTQYF | TGTGCAAGTCGCTTAGCGGTAAATAGAAGCGCTCCCCCAGATACGCAGTATTTT
. | TRBJ1-5 | TRBV9 | . | CASSVEGGNQPQHF | TGTGCCAGCAGCGTGGAAGGGGGCAATCAGCCCCAGCATTTT
. | TRBJ1-6 | TRBV27 | . | CASSSLQGRYNSPLHF | TGTGCCAGCAGTTCACTCCAGGGGCGCTATAATTCACCCCTCCACTTT
. | TRBJ2-7 | TRBV5-1 | . | CASSSQPSDEQYF | TGCGCCAGCAGCAGCCAGCCTAGCGACGAGCAGTACTTC
TRBD2 | TRBJ2-2 | TRBV2 | few | CASRRTSGSSGELFF | TGTGCCAGCAGAAGGACTAGCGGGAGTTCCGGGGAGCTGTTTTTT
. | TRBJ1-1 | TRBV29-1 | . | CSASPAYGTEAFF | TGCAGCGCCTCCCCCGCGTATGGCACTGAAGCTTTCTTT
. | TRBJ2-5 | TRBV6-5 | . | CASNSMGGQETQYF | TGTGCCAGCAATTCCATGGGGGGCCAAGAGACCCAGTACTTC
. | TRBJ1-6 | TRBV5-5 | . | CASSTRQTGNNSPLHF | TGTGCCAGCAGCACAAGACAGACTGGAAATAATTCACCCCTCCACTTT
TRBD1 | TRBJ1-1 | TRBV6-5 | . | CASSETGRTEAFF | TGTGCCAGCAGCGAGACAGGGCGCACTGAAGCTTTCTTT
TRBD1 | TRBJ1-5 | TRBV28 | . | CASSRDSFSDQPQHF | TGTGCCAGCAGCCGGGACAGTTTTTCGGATCAGCCCCAGCATTTT
TRBD1 | TRBJ2-1 | TRBV6-1 | once | CASSELPFPGQGNNEQFF | TGTGCCAGCAGTGAATTACCTTTCCCCGGACAGGGGAACAATGAGCAGTTCTTC
. | TRBJ1-4 | TRBV6-5 | . | CASSHSRGGEKLFF | TGTGCCAGCAGTCATTCAAGGGGGGGTGAAAAACTGTTTTTT
. | TRBJ2-5 | TRBV7-8 | many | CASSLSGSKETQYF | TGTGCCAGCAGCTTATCAGGCAGTAAAGAGACCCAGTACTTC
. | TRBJ2-3 | TRBV7-2 | . | CASSAAFRTDTQYF | TGTGCCAGCAGTGCGGCCTTTCGGACAGATACGCAGTATTTT
TRBD1 | TRBJ2-7 | TRBV12-5 | . | CASGGPLDEQYF | TGTGCCTCAGGGGGCCCCCTCGACGAGCAGTACTTC
TRBD2 | TRBJ2-3 | TRBV6-1 | few | CASSGGGLVSTDTQYF | TGTGCCAGCAGTGGAGGGGGACTAGTAAGCACAGATACGCAGTATTTT
TRBD1 | TRBJ2-3 | TRBV5-6 | . | CASRDRADTQYF | TGTGCCAGCAGAGACAGGGCAGATACGCAGTATTTT
TRBD1 | TRBJ2-3 | TRBV5-1 | . | CASSLGDRGWSTDTQYF | TGCGCCAGCAGCTTGGGTGACAGGGGTTGGAGCACAGATACGCAGTATTTT